The T cell receptor (beta chain) described here comes from a study of blood T cell repertoires in COVID-19. Under the authors' procedure: How many nucleated cells were present was estimated from reference gene primer amplification. Repertoires were generated with immunoSEQ multiplex PCR, while TCRdb's copy carries only in-frame clones and drops some. D and trimming come from the DNA, and the V and J calls and clone size come from that table. Here the sample spans about 120,000 clones, around four fifths being singletons. This CDR3 is built from 14 residues. CDR1 SGHNT and CDR2 YYREEE come from the germline V gene (reference sequence). V shed 2 bases and J 0 bases; nucleotides not matched to a gene: 0.

This clonotype originated in a human donor in a cohort sampled during active COVID-19. This sequence joins TRBV5-4 and TRBJ1-2; TRBD1 matches at 8 bases. Specimen: peripheral blood. The chain's CDR3 is CASSLQGANYGYTF. In DNA, the CDR3 is TGTGCCAGCAGCTTACAGGGGGCTAACTATGGCTACACCTTC.